The 9 T cell receptor beta chains reported below all come from one sample, sequenced in a study of blood T cell repertoires in COVID-19. Libraries were prepared by immunoSEQ multiplex PCR; TCRdb keeps only in-frame clonotypes and omits some of them. The sample gives approximately 99,000 clones, about 80% of which show up once; approximately 4.1% is in the top ten. The sample comprised peripheral blood. Receptors originate from a woman in her 70s with acute or convalescent COVID-19.

The gene calls are TRBV10-1 and TRBJ1-1, with a tentative D call TRBD1 (6 bases). Germline V gene lookup returns CDR1 WNHNN and CDR2 SYGVQD (reference sequence). V was shortened by 8 bases and J by 1 base, with 11 bases between the two germline ends. This CDR3 has 13 amino acids. In DNA form, the CDR3 reads TGCGCCAGCCAAAAACAGGGGAACACTGAAGCTTTCTTT. This encodes CASQKQGNTEAFF.

J is TRBJ1-4 and V is TRBV7-2; D may be TRBD1 (5 bases). Trimming left V 1 base short and J 7 bases short, with 13 bases between. Per the germline V gene, CDR1 is SGHTA and CDR2 is FQGNSA. This CDR3 has 15 amino acids. The CDR3 region has the DNA TGTGCCAGCAGCTTAGTTGTGGGTCAGGGTGAAAAACTGTTTTTT. It codes for CASSLVVGQGEKLFF.

The chain has TRBV7-9 and TRBJ1-1, with a weak D call TRBD1 (5 bases). Germline V gene sequence: CDR1 SEHNR, CDR2 FQNEAQ (reference sequence). The CDR3 spans 15 residues. V was pared by 0 bases and J by 0 bases, with 8 bases between. CDR3 protein: CASSLAGLLNTEAFF. The CDR3 DNA sequence: TGTGCCAGCAGCTTAGCGGGACTGCTGAACACTGAAGCTTTCTTT.

This chain uses TRBV14 with TRBJ1-6; TRBD1 matches at 8 bases. V dropped 0 bases and J dropped 8; count of bases not matched to a gene: 12. The CDR3 extends over 18 amino acids. Germline CDR1 SGHDN, CDR2 FVKESK. In DNA, the CDR3 is TGTGCCAGCAGCCAAGATCAGGGCAGGGGGCGACGGGATTCACCCCTCCACTTT. It encodes CASSQDQGRGRRDSPLHF.

A few counts support this clone. The J gene is TRBJ1-6, the V gene TRBV19, with D perhaps matching TRBD1 (6 bases). Looked up from germline, CDR1 is LNHDA and CDR2 is SQIVND (reference sequence). This CDR3 spans 13 amino acids. Trimming took 4 bases from V and 10 from J, leaving 11 bases between them. The CDR3 loop is CASSTGEKSPLHF. DNA of the CDR3: TGTGCCAGTAGTACAGGGGAAAAATCACCCCTCCACTTT.

This chain connects TRBV7-2 to TRBJ1-3, with 7 nucleotides matching TRBD1. Unmatched junction bases numbered 6, after V lost 7 bases and J lost 0 bases. CDR1 and CDR2 from the germline V gene are SGHTA and FQGNSA. The CDR3 covers 15 residues. CDR3 sequence reads: CASTQQGHSGNTIYF. Written as DNA, the CDR3 is TGTGCCAGCACACAACAGGGGCACTCTGGAAACACCATATATTTT.

This clone appeared many times. This sequence joins TRBV3-1 (or the pseudogene TRBV3-2) and TRBJ1-1, with 7 bases matching TRBD1. This CDR3 is built from 17 residues. Looked up from germline, CDR1 is LGHDT and CDR2 is YNNKEL (reference sequence). Trimming cost V 4 bases and J 0 bases; bases outside gene matches: 11. The CDR3 sequence: CASSPRSKGAMNTEAFF. In DNA, the CDR3 is TGTGCCAGCAGCCCCCGATCCAAGGGGGCCATGAACACTGAAGCTTTCTTT.

In this sample, this clone turned up once. The chain carries TRBV5-4 and TRBJ2-1; 7 bases map to TRBD2. Germline CDR1 and CDR2: SGHNT and YYREEE (reference sequence). This CDR3 has 15 amino acids. Losses at the gene ends were 0 bases for V and 1 base for J; bases not matched to a gene: 1. The CDR3 sequence: CASSLVRGSYNEQFF. CDR3 bases: TGTGCCAGCAGCTTGGTGCGGGGGTCCTACAATGAGCAGTTCTTC.

This clone came up a few times. The chain recombines TRBV9 with TRBJ1-2; D might be TRBD1 (6 bases). The CDR3 runs to 16 residues. Germline loops: CDR1 SGDLS, CDR2 YYNGEE. The V gene lost 3 bases and the J gene lost 2 bases, with 17 bases spanning the gap. The CDR3 loop reads CASSAVQGTINYGYTF. The DNA for the CDR3 is TGTGCCAGCAGCGCCGTACAGGGAACAATCAACTATGGCTACACCTTC.